The 11 T cell receptor beta chains in this list originate from one sample, sequenced in a study of molecular identifiers for immune sequencing clone quantification. TCRdb independently ran MiXCR on the PCR reads; one entry per CDR3 protein. The sample lists hundreds of thousands of distinct CDR3 sequences; 25% were seen once. The sequenced sample was naive CD8+ T cells from blood, with Jurkat cell RNA spiked in. Subset: FACS-sorted CD8+CD4-CCR7+CD45RA+ naive T cells. These receptors came from a human donor in good health. Some libraries in this study had Jurkat cell RNA spiked in.

Only one count was recorded for this clonotype. This could be a read error, since a much larger clone is one nucleotide away. This chain links TRBV5-1 with TRBJ2-7; no definite D call. The CDR3 length is 14 residues. Germline CDR1 and CDR2: SGHRS and YFSETQ. CDR3 in DNA: TGCGCCAGCAGCTTCAGATACAACTCCTACGAGCAGCACTTC. This gives the protein CASSFRYNSYEQHF.

This clonotype was detected ten times or more. The V call is TRBV12-3 or TRBV12-4, the J call TRBJ2-3, with a tentative D call TRBD1 (5 bases). Deletions cut 5 bases from V and 0 bases from J, with 21 bases between. This CDR3 region has 18 residues. CDR3 sequence (DNA): TGTGCCAGCAGTCCACAAAGGGCAGGGTGGAAGAGCACAGATACGCAGTATTTT. Translation gives CASSPQRAGWKSTDTQYF.

Many counts were recorded for this clonotype. The chain has TRBV7-6 and TRBJ2-5; possible D gene TRBD2, 5 bases. Per germline, CDR1 SGHVS and CDR2 FNYEAQ. The CDR3 covers 16 residues. The germline V and J ends were trimmed by 2 bases and 5 bases, with 18 bases remaining between them. The CDR3 DNA follows: TGTGCCAGCAGCTTAATGCAAGCGGAGTTGGGGGAGACCCAGTACTTC. This gives the protein CASSLMQAELGETQYF.

Regarding this clonotype: It is unclear where the CDR3 begins or ends on the DNA, so no DNA is shown, and the CDR3 is as TCRdb lists it. J is TRBJ2-7 and V is TRBV2; TRBD1, as called in the table, went unchecked against the DNA. Both ends counted, the CDR3 spans 15 residues. Germline assignment: CDR1 SNHLY and CDR2 FYNNEI. This CDR3 is CASSSSPGTGYEQYF.

This clonotype was seen many times. The rearrangement links TRBV29-1 to TRBJ2-3; 9 bases map to TRBD2. Unmatched junction bases numbered 13, after V lost 2 bases and J lost 1 base. The CDR3 totals 18 residues. Germline V gene lookup returns CDR1 SQVTM and CDR2 ANQGSEA. CDR3 loop: CSVELYPGVAGGTDTQYF. The DNA of the CDR3 is TGCAGCGTTGAACTTTATCCCGGAGTAGCGGGGGGCACAGATACGCAGTATTTT.

This clonotype came up a few times. The chain recombines TRBV6-6 with TRBJ2-7; 10 bases map to TRBD1. The V gene's germline CDR1 is MNHNY and CDR2 SVGAGI (reference sequence). This CDR3 comprises 15 residues. V gave up 5 bases and J gave up 6 bases; unmatched junction bases: 10. Here the CDR3 reads CASSAPGQGLIEQYF. The CDR3 coding sequence is TGTGCCAGCAGTGCTCCGGGACAGGGGTTGATCGAGCAGTACTTC.

The chain employs TRBV4-3 and TRBJ2-7, with D possibly TRBD2 on 5 matching bases. In germline, CDR1 is LGHNA, CDR2 YSLEER. Trimming stripped 0 bases from V and 3 bases from J, with 12 bases between. This CDR3 spans 15 amino acids. In nucleotides, the CDR3 is TGCGCCAGCAGCCAAGATGGCGGGCGGGTCTACGAGCAGTACTTC. Translation gives CASSQDGGRVYEQYF.

This clonotype came up a few times. The CDR3 sequence is CASSLRDFGTGDNGELFF. The CDR3 DNA follows: TGTGCCAGCAGTTTAAGGGACTTTGGGACAGGGGATAACGGGGAGCTGTTTTTT. The chain couples TRBV12-3 or TRBV12-4 to TRBJ2-2; 10 positions match TRBD1. This CDR3 is 18 amino acids long. Trimming took 2 bases from V and 7 from J; bases not matched to a gene: 13.

This clonotype was detected many times. This chain joins TRBV12-3 or TRBV12-4 and TRBJ2-5; perhaps TRBD2 as D (5 bases). V lost 6 bases and J lost 0, with 17 bases in between. The CDR3 runs 16 residues. This CDR3 reads CASSHYGELYQETQYF. The CDR3 DNA is TGTGCCAGCAGCCATTATGGGGAGCTGTACCAAGAGACCCAGTACTTC.

The table lists this clonotype with many counts. V usage is TRBV5-6 and J usage is TRBJ2-3; 10 bases agree with TRBD1. Germline loops: CDR1 SGHDT, CDR2 YYEEEE. This CDR3 has 15 residues. V trimming: 4 bases; J trimming: 5 bases; junction bases outside the gene matches: 7. The CDR3 loop reads CASSRGQGVKDTQYF. As DNA, the CDR3 is TGTGCCAGCAGCCGCGGACAGGGGGTGAAAGATACGCAGTATTTT.

Regarding this clonotype: Possible read error: a much larger clone is one base away. The chain carries TRBV6-1 and TRBJ2-7, with 8 bases matching TRBD1. The V gene's germline CDR1 is MNHNS and CDR2 SASEGT. This CDR3 is 15 amino acids long. The DNA of the CDR3 is TGTGCCGGCAGTGAAGCGCAGGACAGGGACTACGAGCAGTACTTC. This gives the protein CAGSEAQDRDYEQYF.